What follows are 15 T cell receptor beta chains derived from one specimen sequenced in a study of T cells after yellow fever vaccination. TCRdb fed the 5' RACE reads into MiXCR, producing one record per CDR3 protein. The sample comprises more than 450,000 distinct CDR3 sequences, around a fifth of which are singletons, and 15% to 20% rests with the top ten. The material was PBMCs, obtained roughly 20 days after the first yellow fever vaccination. The receptors were sampled from a man between 18 and 29 years old who received the YFV17D yellow fever vaccine.

This sequence joins TRBV7-8 and TRBJ1-2, with D unclear. Germline assignment: CDR1 SGHVS and CDR2 FQNEAQ. This CDR3 is 13 amino acids long. Trimming pared 0 bases from V and 2 bases from J, leaving 4 bases between. The CDR3 spells CASSLAINYGYTF. CDR3 nucleotides: TGTGCCAGCAGCTTAGCTATCAACTATGGCTACACCTTC.

The V call is TRBV5-1, the J call TRBJ2-3; the match to TRBD1 covers 9 bases. Per the germline V gene, CDR1 is SGHRS and CDR2 is YFSETQ. This CDR3 is built from 16 residues. With V trimmed by 4 bases and J by 1 base, 7 bases remained unmatched. The CDR3 region has the DNA TGCGCCAGCAGCCTACTCCGGGACAGGGGCACAGATACGCAGTATTTT. This codes for CASSLLRDRGTDTQYF.

This sequence joins TRBV19 and TRBJ2-1, with 14 bases lining up with TRBD2. The V segment lost 5 bases and the J segment 10 bases; nucleotides outside the gene matches: 10. The germline V gene encodes CDR1 LNHDA and CDR2 SQIVND (reference sequence). CDR3 length: 16 amino acids. The CDR3 DNA reads TGTGCCAGTAGTGGCGGACTAGCGGGGGGACTTCTAGAGCAGTTCTTC. This codes for CASSGGLAGGLLEQFF.

In this sample, this clonotype turned up many times. V and J are TRBV7-9 and TRBJ2-2; TRBD2 matches at 14 bases. This CDR3 region has 17 residues. V shed 5 bases, J shed 7 bases, and the junction held 9 bases outside the gene matches. Germline assignment: CDR1 SEHNR and CDR2 FQNEAQ (reference sequence). CDR3 region: CASSPGLAGGLDGELFF. In DNA, the CDR3 is TGTGCCAGCAGCCCCGGACTAGCGGGGGGATTGGACGGGGAGCTGTTTTTT.

This clonotype was detected a few times. The chain joins TRBV5-6 to TRBJ2-1; D perhaps matches TRBD2 (7 bases). V lost 3 bases and J 9 bases, leaving 22 bases between the germline ends. This CDR3 is 16 amino acids long. The germline V gene has CDR1 SGHDT and CDR2 YYEEEE. The CDR3 nucleotides are TGTGCCAGCAGCTCCCCCCGGACACGGGAGGACAGTGAGCAGTTCTTC. Its translation is CASSSPRTREDSEQFF.

The CDR3 here is CASTRGPNSYGYTF. DNA of the CDR3: TGTGCCAGCACCCGGGGGCCAAACAGCTATGGCTACACCTTC. The chain employs TRBV3-1 and TRBJ1-2, with a tentative D call TRBD1 (6 bases). The CDR3 extends over 14 amino acids. V lost 7 bases, J lost 4 bases, and 16 bases lay in between. Per the germline V gene, CDR1 is LGHDT and CDR2 is YNNKEL (reference sequence).

The chain combines TRBV19 with TRBJ1-1, with D perhaps matching TRBD1 (5 bases). The V gene's germline CDR1 is LNHDA and CDR2 SQIVND (reference sequence). Trimming removed 5 bases from V and 1 base from J, with 17 bases in between. This CDR3 contains 16 residues. The CDR3 here is CASSPPGGMANTEAFF. In DNA, the CDR3 is TGTGCCAGTAGTCCCCCGGGGGGGATGGCGAACACTGAAGCTTTCTTT.

Many counts were recorded for this clonotype. The chain is built from TRBV6-5 and TRBJ1-1, with 9 bases matching TRBD1. The CDR3 spans 13 residues. V trimming: 4 bases; J trimming: 3 bases; junction bases outside the gene matches: 0. Germline values: CDR1 MNHEY, CDR2 SVGAGI. The CDR3: CASSWTGDTEAFF. In DNA form, the CDR3 reads TGTGCCAGCAGTTGGACAGGGGACACTGAAGCTTTCTTT.

This clonotype was counted at least ten times. This rearrangement joins TRBV5-1 to TRBJ2-4; D call uncertain. With 4 bases removed from V and 0 bases from J, the gap between germline ends came to 14 bases. The CDR3 is made up of 16 amino acids. Germline V gives CDR1 SGHRS, CDR2 YFSETQ. The CDR3 loop is CASSPEGREAKNIQYF. The CDR3 DNA follows: TGCGCCAGCAGCCCGGAAGGTCGCGAAGCCAAAAACATTCAGTACTTC.

The chain links TRBV5-1 to TRBJ2-7; the D is unclear. Between the trimmed V and J ends, which lost 5 bases and 9 bases, there was a span of 15 bases. This CDR3 is 12 amino acids long. Per germline, CDR1 SGHRS and CDR2 YFSETQ. In nucleotides, the CDR3 is TGCGCCAGCAGACCAGCCGCCCTAGGGCAGTACGTC. Protein: CASRPAALGQYV.

This clonotype was recorded a few times. The chain employs TRBV10-2 and TRBJ2-2, with TRBD1 matching 10 bases. Germline V gene lookup returns CDR1 WSHSY and CDR2 SAAADI. V lost 6 bases to trimming and J lost 7 bases; unmatched junction nucleotides: 8. This CDR3 region has 15 residues. The CDR3 spells CASRRDRGIGGELFF. In nucleotides, the CDR3 is TGCGCCAGCAGACGGGACAGGGGAATTGGCGGGGAGCTGTTTTTT.

The V gene is TRBV7-9, the J gene TRBJ2-1; 12 nucleotides agree with TRBD2. The germline V gene encodes CDR1 SEHNR and CDR2 FQNEAQ (reference sequence). Trimming took 5 bases from V and 10 from J; bases not matched to a gene: 9. The CDR3 contains 15 residues. The CDR3 DNA sequence: TGTGCCAGCAGCATACGACTAGCGGGGGTCGAAGAGCAGTTCTTC. Translating it yields CASSIRLAGVEEQFF.

The DNA of the CDR3 is TGTGCCAGCAGCAGGGCAGGGGGTACCTACGAGCAGTACGTC. This translates into CASSRAGGTYEQYV. The genes are TRBV6-2 or TRBV6-3 and TRBJ2-7; TRBD1 matches 7 bases. The CDR3 is 14 amino acids. Germline V CDR1 and CDR2: MNHEY, SVGEGT. J lost 2 bases, V lost 6 bases, and 7 bases had no gene match.

V gene TRBV20-1 combines with J gene TRBJ2-7, with D unresolved. This CDR3 has 13 residues. Deletions cut 0 bases from V and 5 bases from J, with 11 bases between. CDR1 is DFQATT and CDR2 is SNEGSKA in the germline V gene (reference sequence). The CDR3 region has the DNA TGCAGTGCTAGAGATCCGGCAGAGAACGAGCAGTACGTC. Translating gives CSARDPAENEQYV.

This chain links TRBV6-1 with TRBJ2-2; TRBD2 is a possible D gene (6 bases). The CDR3 is 15 residues long. Trimming pared 1 base from V and 7 bases from J, leaving 13 bases between. Germline CDR1 is MNHNS and CDR2 is SASEGT. The CDR3 here is CASSEVGGDDGELFF. The CDR3 DNA reads TGTGCCAGCAGTGAAGTTGGAGGGGACGACGGGGAGCTGTTTTTT.